This T cell receptor beta chain was sequenced during a study of shared clonotypes between healthy human individuals. Points from the study as a whole: Non-shared clonotypes had lower generation probabilities than those shared by all four donors.

As regards this clone: Its specificity is unknown.

Some clones are missing from TCRdb's copy, which holds only in-frame ones; the method was immunoSEQ multiplex PCR. The data show around 1.4 million clones, 98% seen once. The germline gives CDR1 LNHNV, CDR2 YYDKDF (reference sequence). V dropped 3 bases and J dropped 0 bases, with 13 bases sitting between them. The CDR3 sequence is 16 residues long. The chain employs TRBV15 and TRBJ2-3; perhaps TRBD1 as D (6 bases). Sequencing was performed on naive CD4+ T cells sorted from blood. The subset: CD45RA+ positively selected. This sequence originates from a man under 40 in good health. CDR3 protein: CATSRGEDRSTDTQYF. The CDR3 DNA reads TGTGCCACCAGCAGGGGCGAGGACAGAAGCACAGATACGCAGTATTTT.